The TCR beta chain under discussion was sequenced for a study of identical twins. Overall study results and limits: Clonotypes of the beta chain that were abundant in cord blood carried fewer insertions (memory repertoires showed none). Out-of-frame TCR alpha sharing in monozygotic twins exceeded recombination model predictions.

TCRdb reprocessed the 5' RACE reads with MiXCR, giving one entry per CDR3 protein. Among around 490,000 distinct CDR3 sequences listed, nearly 15% were seen once. Comments on this clonotype: The antigen remains undetermined.

V shed 4 bases and J shed 6 bases, with 19 bases lying between them. The CDR3 is made up of 15 amino acids. Looked up from germline, CDR1 is MNHEY and CDR2 is SMNVEV (reference sequence). The sample was also reused in another study, on yellow fever vaccine responses in identical twins.

The sequencing input was CD4+ T cells sorted from blood. The source is a woman aged 18 to 35 in good health. The rearrangement joins TRBV27 to TRBJ2-7; D remains unclear. The DNA of the CDR3 is TGTGCCAGCAGTTGGACCCTCGCGACGTACGGCGAGCAGTACTTC. Amino acids: CASSWTLATYGEQYF.